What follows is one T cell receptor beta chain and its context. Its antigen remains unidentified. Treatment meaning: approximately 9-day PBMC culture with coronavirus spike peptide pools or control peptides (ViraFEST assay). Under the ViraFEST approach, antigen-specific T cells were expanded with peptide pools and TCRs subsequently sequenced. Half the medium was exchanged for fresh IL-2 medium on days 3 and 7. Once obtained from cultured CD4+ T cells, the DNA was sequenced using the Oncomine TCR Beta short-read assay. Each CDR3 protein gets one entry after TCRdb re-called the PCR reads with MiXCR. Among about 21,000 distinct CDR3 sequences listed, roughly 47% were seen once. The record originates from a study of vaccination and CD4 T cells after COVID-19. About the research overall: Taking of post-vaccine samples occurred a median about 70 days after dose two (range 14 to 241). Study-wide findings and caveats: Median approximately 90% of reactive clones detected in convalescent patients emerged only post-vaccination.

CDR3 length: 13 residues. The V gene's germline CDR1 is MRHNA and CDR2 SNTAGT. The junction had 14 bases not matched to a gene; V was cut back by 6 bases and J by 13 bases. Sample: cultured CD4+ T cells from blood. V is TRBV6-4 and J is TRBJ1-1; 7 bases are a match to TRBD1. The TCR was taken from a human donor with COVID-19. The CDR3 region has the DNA TGTGCCAGCAGGGTAACCCAACAGGGGACGATTTTCTTT. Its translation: CASRVTQQGTIFF.